The source of this T cell receptor beta chain is a study of cytomegalovirus exposure and HLA in healthy donors. Study-level results: The records held CMV serostatus as the only immune exposure information. In a later analysis, a genetic analysis reported fewer productive-TCR N-insertions in an Asian-associated ancestry cluster than the cohort average.

As concerns this clone: What it binds is unknown.

The germline V gene encodes CDR1 ENHRY and CDR2 SYGVKD. V was cut by 3 bases and J by 3 bases, with 5 bases left in between. The CDR3 loop spans 12 amino acids. 60 Vbeta and 13 Jbeta primers were used in PCR. Assay: immunoSEQ multiplex PCR; the TCRdb copy retains only in-frame clones and omits some. The table shows fewer than 150,000 clones, with roughly 80% occurring only once. The chain links TRBV10-3 to TRBJ2-5; D gene unclear. The clonotype originates from a woman aged 45 to 65 in good health and CMV-seronegative. The sequencing input was PBMCs. The CDR3 is CAISEIKETQYF. CDR3 coding DNA: TGTGCCATCAGTGAAATCAAAGAGACCCAGTACTTC.